A selection of T cell receptor beta chains follows, all from one sample in a study of read filtering for tumor transcriptome and immune sequencing. TCRdb ran MiXCR on the reads and lists one entry per CDR3 protein. In the table there are 40,000 or so distinct CDR3 sequences, about 12% of which are singletons. The sequenced sample was a population of CD138-negative cells sorted from bone marrow. Source of these receptors: a donor over 35 with multiple myeloma. CDR3s include the opening cysteine and the closing phenylalanine or tryptophan. The D gene is left open where the match is weak. Where a row states a size, it is once, few, many or the class of an expanded clone; other rows omit it.

v_call	clone_size	j_call	d_call	cdr3_aa	cdr3_nt
TRBV20-1	many	TRBJ2-1	-	CSARDNGGGEFF	TGCAGTGCTAGAGATAACGGGGGAGGTGAGTTCTTC
TRBV2	few	TRBJ1-5	-	CASSVYASNQPQHF	TGTGCCAGCAGTGTTTACGCCAGCAATCAGCCCCAGCATTTT
TRBV7-2	many	TRBJ2-2	-	CASSLDEARDGELFF	TGTGCCAGCAGCTTAGATGAGGCTCGAGACGGGGAGCTGTTTTTT
TRBV2	-	TRBJ2-3	TRBD2	CATQTPRGVTDTQYF	TGTGCCACTCAAACCCCCCGGGGGGTCACAGATACGCAGTATTTT
TRBV28	many	TRBJ2-4	-	CASSLEFLGARNIQYF	TGTGCCAGCAGTTTAGAGTTTCTTGGCGCCAGGAACATTCAGTACTTC
TRBV5-6	many	TRBJ2-3	-	CASSLDSGSTDTQYF	TGTGCCAGCAGCTTGGACAGCGGCAGCACAGATACGCAGTATTTT
TRBV11-2	many	TRBJ2-3	TRBD1	CASSTPRGPTDTQYF	TGTGCCAGCAGCACTCCAAGGGGGCCCACAGATACGCAGTATTTT
TRBV20-1	many	TRBJ1-1	TRBD1	CSARVPDRAPTEAFF	TGCAGTGCTAGGGTCCCGGACAGGGCTCCCACTGAAGCTTTCTTT
TRBV20-1	many	TRBJ2-7	TRBD2	CSAALTSGSYEQYF	TGCAGTGCCGCACTGACTAGCGGGAGCTACGAGCAGTACTTC
TRBV2	many	TRBJ1-5	TRBD1	CASSGDSSNQPQHF	TGTGCCAGCAGCGGGGACAGCAGCAATCAGCCCCAGCATTTT
TRBV3-1	-	TRBJ2-3	-	CASSRLTDTHYF	TGTGCCAGCAGTCGACTCACAGATACGCATTATTTT
TRBV6-5	many	TRBJ1-1	-	CASSLEGPNTEAFF	TGTGCCAGCAGTTTGGAGGGCCCGAACACTGAAGCTTTCTTT
TRBV12-3/TRBV12-4	many	TRBJ1-1	-	CASSVKAGALEAFF	TGTGCCAGCTCCGTAAAGGCAGGGGCCCTTGAAGCTTTCTTT
TRBV18	many	TRBJ1-2	TRBD1	CASSPGTAVDGYTF	TGTGCCAGCTCACCAGGGACAGCTGTCGATGGCTACACCTTC
TRBV20-1	many	TRBJ2-7	-	CSARGPSYEQYF	TGCAGTGCTAGAGGGCCATCCTACGAGCAGTACTTC
TRBV7-6	many	TRBJ2-5	-	CASRAGTAETQYF	TGTGCCAGCAGAGCGGGGACAGCAGAGACCCAGTACTTC
TRBV11-3	many	TRBJ1-1	TRBD1	CASSLDHGQGVRTEAFF	TGTGCCAGCAGCTTAGATCACGGACAGGGGGTAAGAACTGAAGCTTTCTTT
TRBV10-2	many	TRBJ2-7	TRBD2	CASNGGAEWQYF	TGCGCCAGCAACGGGGGGGCGGAGTGGCAGTACTTC
TRBV20-1	many	TRBJ2-1	TRBD1	CSASVDRVNEQFF	TGCAGTGCTAGTGTGGACAGGGTCAATGAGCAGTTCTTC
TRBV5-1	many	TRBJ2-2	TRBD2	CASSSGTSPGELFF	TGCGCCAGCTCGTCCGGGACTAGCCCCGGGGAGCTGTTTTTT
TRBV12-3/TRBV12-4	many	TRBJ1-5	-	CASSFRGAREAQHF	TGTGCCAGCAGTTTCCGGGGCGCACGAGAGGCCCAGCATTTT
TRBV6-2/TRBV6-3	few	TRBJ1-1	-	CASSYLQQGTEAFF	TGTGCCAGCAGTTACCTCCAGCAGGGCACTGAAGCTTTCTTT
TRBV19	many	TRBJ2-2	TRBD1	CATAWGQGNTGELFF	TGTGCCACAGCGTGGGGACAGGGTAACACCGGGGAGCTGTTTTTT
TRBV7-2	many	TRBJ2-1	-	CASSEGQGSYNEQFF	TGTGCCAGCAGCGAAGGACAAGGCTCCTACAATGAGCAGTTCTTC
TRBV7-9	many	TRBJ2-2	-	CASSFSHPNTGELFF	TGTGCCAGCAGCTTTAGCCACCCGAACACCGGGGAGCTGTTTTTT
TRBV11-3	many	TRBJ2-5	-	CASSSFQETQYF	TGTGCCAGCAGCTCCTTCCAAGAGACCCAGTACTTC
TRBV29-1	many	TRBJ2-5	TRBD1	CSVERPGGWETQYF	TGCAGCGTTGAGAGGCCAGGGGGTTGGGAGACCCAGTACTTC
TRBV7-2	many	TRBJ2-2	TRBD2	CASSLGLAGGGLFF	TGTGCCAGCAGCTTAGGGCTAGCGGGGGGCGGCCTGTTTTTT
TRBV2	many	TRBJ2-7	-	CASSEDGRRGGEQYF	TGTGCCAGCAGTGAAGATGGCCGCCGAGGGGGCGAGCAGTACTTC
TRBV7-2	many	TRBJ2-7	TRBD1	CASSHRDRGRGEQYF	TGTGCCAGCAGCCACCGAGACAGGGGAAGGGGCGAGCAGTACTTC
TRBV5-6	many	TRBJ2-1	-	CASSLLAANNEQFF	TGTGCCAGCAGCTTGTTGGCTGCCAACAATGAGCAGTTCTTC
TRBV6-6	many	TRBJ1-1	TRBD1	CASSAFGTAEAFF	TGTGCCAGCAGTGCTTTTGGGACAGCTGAAGCTTTCTTT
TRBV20-1	many	TRBJ2-3	-	CSLRRTDTQYF	TGCAGTCTGCGGCGTACAGATACGCAGTATTTT
TRBV5-1	-	TRBJ2-7	TRBD1	CASSLGPDRTYEQYF	TGTGCCAGCAGCTTGGGGCCGGACAGGACCTACGAGCAGTACTTC
TRBV27	many	TRBJ1-5	TRBD1	CASSFLGTGGANQPQHF	TGTGCCAGCAGTTTCCTGGGGACAGGGGGTGCTAATCAGCCCCAGCATTTT
TRBV18	many	TRBJ2-1	-	CASSPLSLAWGSYNEQFF	TGTGCCAGCTCACCACTGTCCCTAGCATGGGGCTCCTACAATGAGCAGTTCTTC
TRBV3-1	many	TRBJ2-1	-	CASSQDSGAGNNEQFF	TGTGCCAGCAGCCAAGATTCGGGGGCGGGGAACAATGAGCAGTTCTTC
TRBV30	many	TRBJ2-7	TRBD1	CAWSPSGTGTLPSSYEQYF	TGTGCCTGGAGTCCGAGTGGGACAGGCACCCTGCCCAGCTCCTACGAGCAGTACTTC
TRBV7-2	many	TRBJ1-2	-	CASSLGTAFGYGYTF	TGTGCCAGCAGCTTAGGGACAGCCTTTGGCTATGGCTACACCTTC
TRBV20-1	many	TRBJ1-3	-	CSARDLRGDGNTIYF	TGCAGTGCTAGAGACCTTAGGGGGGACGGAAACACCATATATTTT
TRBV20-1	many	TRBJ1-5	-	CSARDREIQPQHF	TGCAGTGCTAGAGATCGGGAGATTCAGCCCCAGCATTTT
TRBV6-1	few	TRBJ2-1	-	CASSKGGGYNEQFF	TGTGCCAGCAGTAAGGGGGGGGGTTACAATGAGCAGTTCTTC
TRBV7-3	-	TRBJ2-3	-	CASSLGSTDTQYF	TGTGCCAGTAGCTTAGGCAGCACCGATACGCAGTATTTT
TRBV7-2	many	TRBJ2-7	TRBD1	CASSLGGQGWFEQYF	TGTGCCAGCAGCTTAGGTGGACAGGGGTGGTTCGAGCAGTACTTC
TRBV2	many	TRBJ1-4	-	CASSGGTLHEKLFF	TGTGCCAGCAGTGGAGGTACCCTTCATGAAAAACTGTTTTTT
TRBV6-1	many	TRBJ2-2	TRBD2	CASIRTSGGELVGELFF	TGTGCCAGCATTCGGACTAGCGGGGGGGAGTTGGTCGGGGAGCTGTTTTTT
TRBV18	many	TRBJ2-7	TRBD1	CASSSGQGVHEQYF	TGTGCCAGCTCCTCGGGACAGGGGGTCCACGAGCAGTACTTC
TRBV20-1	many	TRBJ1-5	-	CSARARTSNQPQHF	TGCAGTGCTAGGGCGCGGACTAGCAATCAGCCCCAGCATTTT
TRBV9	many	TRBJ1-1	-	CASSVWGETEAFF	TGTGCCAGCAGCGTATGGGGGGAAACTGAAGCTTTCTTT
TRBV5-8	many	TRBJ1-2	-	CASSLGYSYGYTF	TGTGCCAGCAGCTTGGGGTACTCCTATGGCTACACCTTC
TRBV11-2	-	TRBJ2-1	-	CASGLGGGSYNEQFF	TGTGCCAGTGGCTTAGGGGGGGGCTCCTACAATGAGCAGTTCTTC
TRBV28	many	TRBJ2-5	TRBD1	CASSSLTGQETQYF	TGTGCCAGCAGTTCCTTGACAGGGCAAGAGACCCAGTACTTC